The T cell receptor (beta chain) described here comes from a study of regulatory T cells in long-lasting Graves disease. This clonotype was observed many times. TCR beta libraries were built with iRepertoire HTBI primers and Arm-PCR of CDR3 regions. Each CDR3 protein is one row after TCRdb ran MiXCR on the multiplex PCR reads. The table shows roughly 400,000 distinct CDR3 sequences, with approximately 16% occurring only once. Germline lookup yields CDR1 SNHLY and CDR2 FYNNEI. CDR3 size: 16 residues. V lost 7 bases to trimming and J lost 3 bases; unmatched junction nucleotides: 8. As to time point: newly diagnosed GD, antithyroid drugs for less than 3 months. The TCR library was made from RNA that had been extracted from PBMCs in TRIzol. These data also formed part of another study, on T cells in Graves' hyperthyroidism and ophthalmopathy.

This sequence originates from a woman aged 40 to 49 with Graves disease. V and J are TRBV2 and TRBJ2-3; 12 bases line up with TRBD2. The specimen was peripheral blood mononuclear cells (PBMCs), collected at new diagnosis, from a patient treated with antithyroid drugs. The CDR3 DNA reads TGTGCCAGCAACCGACTAGCGGGAGATAGGACAGATACGCAGTATTTT. Encoded protein: CASNRLAGDRTDTQYF.